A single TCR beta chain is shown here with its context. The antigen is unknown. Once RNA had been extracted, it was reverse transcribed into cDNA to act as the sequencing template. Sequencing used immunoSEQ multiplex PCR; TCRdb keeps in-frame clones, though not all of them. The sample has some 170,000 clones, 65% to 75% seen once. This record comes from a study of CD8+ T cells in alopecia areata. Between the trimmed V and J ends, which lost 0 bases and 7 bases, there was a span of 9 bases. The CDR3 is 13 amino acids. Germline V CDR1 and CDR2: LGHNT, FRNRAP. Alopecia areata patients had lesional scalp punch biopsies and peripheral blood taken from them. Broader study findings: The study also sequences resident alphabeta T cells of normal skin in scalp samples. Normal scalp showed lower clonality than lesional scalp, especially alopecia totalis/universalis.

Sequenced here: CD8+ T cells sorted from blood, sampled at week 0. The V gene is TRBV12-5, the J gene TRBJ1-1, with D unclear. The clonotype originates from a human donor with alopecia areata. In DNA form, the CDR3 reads TGTGCTAGTGGTTTGGTACCGGGCAATGAAGCTTTCTTT. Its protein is CASGLVPGNEAFF.